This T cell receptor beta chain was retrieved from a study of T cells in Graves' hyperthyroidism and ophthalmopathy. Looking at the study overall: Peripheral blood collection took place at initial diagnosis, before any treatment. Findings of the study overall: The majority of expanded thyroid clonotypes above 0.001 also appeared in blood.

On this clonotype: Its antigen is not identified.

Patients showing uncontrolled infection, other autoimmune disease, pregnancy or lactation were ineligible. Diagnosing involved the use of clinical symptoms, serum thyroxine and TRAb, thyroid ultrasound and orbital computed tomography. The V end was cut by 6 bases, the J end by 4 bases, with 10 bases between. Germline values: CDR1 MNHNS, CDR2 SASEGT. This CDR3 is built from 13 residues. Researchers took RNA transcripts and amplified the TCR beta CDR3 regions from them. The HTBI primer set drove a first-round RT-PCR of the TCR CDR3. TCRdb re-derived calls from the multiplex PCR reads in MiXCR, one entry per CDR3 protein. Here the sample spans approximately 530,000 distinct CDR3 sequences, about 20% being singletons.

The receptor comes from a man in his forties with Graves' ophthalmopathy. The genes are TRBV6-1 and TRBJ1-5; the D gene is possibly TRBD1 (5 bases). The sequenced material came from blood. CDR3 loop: CASRSKGNQPQHF. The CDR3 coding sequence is TGTGCCAGCAGATCGAAGGGGAATCAGCCCCAGCATTTT.